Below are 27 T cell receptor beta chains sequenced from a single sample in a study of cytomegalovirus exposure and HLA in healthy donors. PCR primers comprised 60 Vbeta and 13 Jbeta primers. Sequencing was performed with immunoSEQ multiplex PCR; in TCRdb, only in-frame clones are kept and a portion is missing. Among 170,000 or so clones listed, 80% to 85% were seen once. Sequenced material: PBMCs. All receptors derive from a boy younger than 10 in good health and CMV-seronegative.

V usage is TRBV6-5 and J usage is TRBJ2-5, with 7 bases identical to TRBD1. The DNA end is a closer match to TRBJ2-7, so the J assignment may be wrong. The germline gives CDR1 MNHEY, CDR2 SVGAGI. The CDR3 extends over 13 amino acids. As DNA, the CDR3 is TGTGCCAGCAGTCGGGACAGAAGCTACGAGCAGTACTTC. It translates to CASSRDRSYEQYF.

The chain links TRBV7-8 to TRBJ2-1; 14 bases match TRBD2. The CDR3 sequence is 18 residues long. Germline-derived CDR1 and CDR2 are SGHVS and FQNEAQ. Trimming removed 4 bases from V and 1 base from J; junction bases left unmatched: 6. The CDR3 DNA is TGTGCCAGCAGCTCGACTAGCGGGAGGGCGTGGTCCTACAATGAGCAGTTCTTC. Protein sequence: CASSSTSGRAWSYNEQFF.

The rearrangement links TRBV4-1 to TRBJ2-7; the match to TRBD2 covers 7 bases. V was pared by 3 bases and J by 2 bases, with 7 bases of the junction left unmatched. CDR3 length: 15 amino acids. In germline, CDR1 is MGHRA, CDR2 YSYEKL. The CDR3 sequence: CASSHQERDPYEQYF. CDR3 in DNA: TGCGCCAGCAGCCACCAGGAGCGGGACCCCTACGAGCAGTACTTC.

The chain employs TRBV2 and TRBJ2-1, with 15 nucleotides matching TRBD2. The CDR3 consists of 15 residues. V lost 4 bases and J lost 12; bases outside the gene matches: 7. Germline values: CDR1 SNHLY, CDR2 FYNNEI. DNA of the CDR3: TGTGCCAGCAGTGGCCCTGGGACTAGCGGGGGGAGGCAGTTCTTC. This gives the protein CASSGPGTSGGRQFF.

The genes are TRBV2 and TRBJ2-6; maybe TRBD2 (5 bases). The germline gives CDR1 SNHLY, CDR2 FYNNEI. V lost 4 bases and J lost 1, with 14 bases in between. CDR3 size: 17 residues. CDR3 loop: CASSVGLTISGANVLTF. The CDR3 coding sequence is TGTGCCAGCAGTGTAGGACTGACTATTTCTGGGGCCAACGTCCTGACTTTC.

The CDR3 DNA reads as TGTGCCAGCAGTTCCTCTAGACACCAAGAGACCCAGTACTTC. Encoded protein: CASSSSRHQETQYF. The rearrangement joins TRBV27 to TRBJ2-5; D ambiguous. CDR1 is MNHEY, CDR2 SMNVEV, per germline (reference sequence). Deletions cut 4 bases from V and 0 bases from J, with 9 bases between. The CDR3 is made up of 14 amino acids.

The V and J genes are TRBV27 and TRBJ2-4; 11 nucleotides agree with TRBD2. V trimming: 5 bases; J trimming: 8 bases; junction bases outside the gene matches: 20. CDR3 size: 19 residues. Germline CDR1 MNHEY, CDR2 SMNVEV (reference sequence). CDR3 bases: TGTGCCAGCAGTCTCCATCCCAGTACTTCAACTAGCGGGAGTTACATTCAGTACTTC. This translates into CASSLHPSTSTSGSYIQYF.

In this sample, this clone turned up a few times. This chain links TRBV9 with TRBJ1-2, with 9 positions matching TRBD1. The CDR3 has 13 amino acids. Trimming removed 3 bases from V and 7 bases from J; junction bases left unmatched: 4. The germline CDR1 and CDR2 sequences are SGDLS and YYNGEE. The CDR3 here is CASSEPTGGGYTF. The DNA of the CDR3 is TGTGCCAGCAGCGAACCGACAGGGGGTGGCTACACCTTC.

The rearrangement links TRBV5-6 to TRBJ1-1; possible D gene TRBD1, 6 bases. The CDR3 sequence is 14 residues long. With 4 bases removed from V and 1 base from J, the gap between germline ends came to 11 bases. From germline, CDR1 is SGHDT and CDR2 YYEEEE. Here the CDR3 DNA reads TGTGCCAGCAGCCCCGGGACACCGAACACTGAAGCTTTCTTT. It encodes CASSPGTPNTEAFF.

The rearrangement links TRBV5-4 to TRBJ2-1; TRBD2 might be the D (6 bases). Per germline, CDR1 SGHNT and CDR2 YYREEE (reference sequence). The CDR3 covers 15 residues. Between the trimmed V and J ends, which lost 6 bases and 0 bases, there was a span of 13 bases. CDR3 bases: TGTGCCAGCACCCTGGGGGGATTCTCCTACAATGAGCAGTTCTTC. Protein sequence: CASTLGGFSYNEQFF.

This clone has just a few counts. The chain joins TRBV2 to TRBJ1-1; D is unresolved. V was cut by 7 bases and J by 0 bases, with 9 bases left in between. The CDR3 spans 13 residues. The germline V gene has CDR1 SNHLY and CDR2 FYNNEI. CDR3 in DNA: TGTGCCAGCACATCAGAAATGAACACTGAAGCTTTCTTT. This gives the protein CASTSEMNTEAFF.

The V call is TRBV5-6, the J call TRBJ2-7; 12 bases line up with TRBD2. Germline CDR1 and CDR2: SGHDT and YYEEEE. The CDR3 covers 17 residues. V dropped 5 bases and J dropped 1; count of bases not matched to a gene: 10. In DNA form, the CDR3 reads TGTGCCAGCAGTTCAGGACTAGCGGGATCTCGGTCCTACGAGCAGTACTTC. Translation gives CASSSGLAGSRSYEQYF.

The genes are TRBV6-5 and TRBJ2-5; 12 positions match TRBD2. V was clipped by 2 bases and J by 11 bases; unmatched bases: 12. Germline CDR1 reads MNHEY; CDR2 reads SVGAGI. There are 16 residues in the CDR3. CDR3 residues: CASSYRLRTSGIKQYF. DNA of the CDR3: TGTGCCAGCAGTTACCGACTCCGGACTAGCGGGATAAAGCAGTACTTC.

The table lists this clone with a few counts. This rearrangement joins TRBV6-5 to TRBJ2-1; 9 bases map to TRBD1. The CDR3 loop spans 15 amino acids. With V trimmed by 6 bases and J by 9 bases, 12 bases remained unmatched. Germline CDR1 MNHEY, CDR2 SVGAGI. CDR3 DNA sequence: TGTGCCAGCAGGAAACCGGGACAGGGAAGAGGTGAGCAGTTCTTC. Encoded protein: CASRKPGQGRGEQFF.

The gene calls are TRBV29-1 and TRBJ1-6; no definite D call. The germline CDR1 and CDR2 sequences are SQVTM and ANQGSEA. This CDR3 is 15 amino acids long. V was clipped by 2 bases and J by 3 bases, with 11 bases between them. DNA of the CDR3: TGCAGCGTTGAATGGCACCCACACTATAATTCACCCCTCCACTTT. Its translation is CSVEWHPHYNSPLHF.

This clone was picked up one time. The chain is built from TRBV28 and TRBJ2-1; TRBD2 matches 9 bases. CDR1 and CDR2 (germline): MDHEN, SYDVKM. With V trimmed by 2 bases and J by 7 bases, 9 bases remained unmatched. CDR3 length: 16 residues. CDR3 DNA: TGTGCCAGCAGTTTAAGGCGGGAGGGCCCATTGAATGAGCAGTTCTTC. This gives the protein CASSLRREGPLNEQFF.

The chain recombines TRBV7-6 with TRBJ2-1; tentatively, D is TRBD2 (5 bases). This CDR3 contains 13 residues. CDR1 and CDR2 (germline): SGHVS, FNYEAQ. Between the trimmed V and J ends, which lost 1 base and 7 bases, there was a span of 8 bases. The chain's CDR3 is CASSLVRGNEQFF. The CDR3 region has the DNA TGTGCCAGCAGCTTAGTGAGAGGGAATGAGCAGTTCTTC.

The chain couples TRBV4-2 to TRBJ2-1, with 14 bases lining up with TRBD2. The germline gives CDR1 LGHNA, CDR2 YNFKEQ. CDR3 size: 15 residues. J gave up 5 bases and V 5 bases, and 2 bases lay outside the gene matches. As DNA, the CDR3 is TGTGCCAGCAGCGGGGGACTAGCGGGAGACAATGAGCAGTTCTTC. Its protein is CASSGGLAGDNEQFF.

CDR3 sequence reads: CSVDVAKSGRGGDTQYF. CDR3 in DNA: TGCAGCGTTGACGTGGCTAAAAGCGGGAGGGGAGGAGATACGCAGTATTTT. J is TRBJ2-3 and V is TRBV29-1, with TRBD2 matching 10 bases. The trim removed 3 bases at V and 5 bases at J, leaving 14 bases unmatched. CDR1 is SQVTM and CDR2 is ANQGSEA in the germline V gene. The CDR3 has 17 residues.

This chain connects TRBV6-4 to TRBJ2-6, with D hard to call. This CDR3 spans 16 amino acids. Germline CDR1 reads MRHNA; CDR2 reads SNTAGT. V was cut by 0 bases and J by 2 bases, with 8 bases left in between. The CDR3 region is CASSDSGATGANVLTF. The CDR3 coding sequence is TGTGCCAGCAGTGACTCGGGCGCGACTGGGGCCAACGTCCTGACTTTC.

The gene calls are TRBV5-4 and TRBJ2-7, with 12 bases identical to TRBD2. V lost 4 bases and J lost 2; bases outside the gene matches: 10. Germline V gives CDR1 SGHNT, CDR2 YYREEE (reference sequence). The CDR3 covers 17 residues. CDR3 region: CASSLGLAGGPTYEQYF. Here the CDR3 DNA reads TGTGCCAGCAGCCTTGGGCTAGCGGGAGGGCCAACCTACGAGCAGTACTTC.

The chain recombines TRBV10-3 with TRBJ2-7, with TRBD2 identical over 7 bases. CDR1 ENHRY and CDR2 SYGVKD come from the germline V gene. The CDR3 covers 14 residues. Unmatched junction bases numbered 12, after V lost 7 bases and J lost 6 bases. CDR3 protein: CAITPGLSYPEQYF. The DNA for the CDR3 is TGTGCCATCACACCGGGACTATCTTATCCCGAGCAGTACTTC.

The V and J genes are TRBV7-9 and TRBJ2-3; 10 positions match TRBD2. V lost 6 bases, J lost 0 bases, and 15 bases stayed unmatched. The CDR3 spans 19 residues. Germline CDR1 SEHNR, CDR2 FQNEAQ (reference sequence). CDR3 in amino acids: CASRTSPLTSGSSTDTQYF. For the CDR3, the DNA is TGTGCCAGCAGGACCTCCCCCCTGACTAGCGGGTCTAGCACAGATACGCAGTATTTT.

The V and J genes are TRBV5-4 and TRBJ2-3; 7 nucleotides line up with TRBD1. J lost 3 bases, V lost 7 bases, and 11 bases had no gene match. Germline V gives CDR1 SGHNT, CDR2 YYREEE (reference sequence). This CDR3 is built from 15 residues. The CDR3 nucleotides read TGTGCCAGCGGCCCGACGACAGGGCGGACAGATACGCAGTATTTT. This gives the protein CASGPTTGRTDTQYF.

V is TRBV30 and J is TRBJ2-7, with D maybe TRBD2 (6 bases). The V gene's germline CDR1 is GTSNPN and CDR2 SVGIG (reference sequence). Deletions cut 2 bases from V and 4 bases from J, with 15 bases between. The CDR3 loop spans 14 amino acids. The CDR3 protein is CAWSSLALRYEQYF. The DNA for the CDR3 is TGTGCCTGGAGTTCACTAGCTCTTCGGTACGAGCAGTACTTC.

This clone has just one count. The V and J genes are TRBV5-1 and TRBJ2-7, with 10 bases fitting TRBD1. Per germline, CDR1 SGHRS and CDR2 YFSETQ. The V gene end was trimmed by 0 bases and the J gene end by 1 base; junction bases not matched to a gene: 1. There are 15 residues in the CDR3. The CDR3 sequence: CASSLGTGGSYEQYF. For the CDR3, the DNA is TGCGCCAGCAGCTTGGGGACAGGGGGTTCCTACGAGCAGTACTTC.

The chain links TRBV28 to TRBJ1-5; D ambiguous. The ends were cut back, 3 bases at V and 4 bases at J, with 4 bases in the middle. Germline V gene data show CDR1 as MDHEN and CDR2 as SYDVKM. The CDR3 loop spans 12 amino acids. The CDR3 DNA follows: TGTGCCAGCAGTTTTCCAAATCAGCCCCAGCATTTT. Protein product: CASSFPNQPQHF.